The entry below describes one T cell receptor beta chain. This specimen belongs to a study of CD8 T cells in Susac syndrome. Reverse transcription used roughly 0.45 to 1 ug RNA and random hexamers. Coverage of TCR beta CDR3 amplification by immunoSEQ multiplex PCR extended to 54 Vbeta and 13 Jbeta. One entry per CDR3 protein, called by TCRdb with MiXCR from the immunoSEQ multiplex PCR reads. Of 190,000 or so distinct CDR3 sequences listed, 90% to 95% are singletons. Negative isolation was used for CD8+ and CD4+ T cells and FACS enrichment for TEMRA cells. Germline V gene sequence: CDR1 GTSNPN, CDR2 SVGIG (reference sequence). The J segment lost 4 bases and the V segment lost 8 bases, leaving 14 bases of the junction unmatched. There are 15 residues in the CDR3.

The chain employs TRBV30 and TRBJ2-1; 7 bases align to TRBD2. This TCR was recovered from a human donor with multiple sclerosis. Sequencing was done on a sample of CD4+ T cells from PBMCs. The CDR3 loop is CARGPGAGVYNEQFF. In nucleotides, the CDR3 is TGTGCCCGGGGACCTGGGGCGGGAGTATACAATGAGCAGTTCTTC.